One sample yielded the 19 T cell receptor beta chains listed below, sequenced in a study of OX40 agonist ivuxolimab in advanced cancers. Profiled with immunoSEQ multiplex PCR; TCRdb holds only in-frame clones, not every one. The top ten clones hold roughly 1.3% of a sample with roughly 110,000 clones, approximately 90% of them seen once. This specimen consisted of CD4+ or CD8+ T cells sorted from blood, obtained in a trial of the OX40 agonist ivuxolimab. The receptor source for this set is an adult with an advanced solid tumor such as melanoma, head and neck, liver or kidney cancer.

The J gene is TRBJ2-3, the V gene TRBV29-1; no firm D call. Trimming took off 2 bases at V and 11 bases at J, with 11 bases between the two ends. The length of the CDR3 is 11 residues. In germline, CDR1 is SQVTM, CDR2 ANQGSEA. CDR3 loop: CSVEQNMGQYF. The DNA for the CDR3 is TGCAGCGTTGAACAAAACATGGGGCAGTATTTT.

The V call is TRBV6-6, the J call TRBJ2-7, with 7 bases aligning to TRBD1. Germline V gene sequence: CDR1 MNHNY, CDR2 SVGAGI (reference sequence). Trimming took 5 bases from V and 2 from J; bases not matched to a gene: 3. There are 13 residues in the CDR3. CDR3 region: CASSPGQTYEQYF. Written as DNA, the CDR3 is TGTGCCAGCAGTCCGGGACAGACCTACGAGCAGTACTTC.

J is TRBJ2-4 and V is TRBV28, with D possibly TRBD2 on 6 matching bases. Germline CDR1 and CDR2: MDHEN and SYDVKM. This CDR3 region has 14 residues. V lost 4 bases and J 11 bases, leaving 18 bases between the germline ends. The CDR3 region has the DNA TGTGCCAGCAGTTCCCGAACGGGACTTCCTTTTCAGTACTTC. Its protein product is CASSSRTGLPFQYF.

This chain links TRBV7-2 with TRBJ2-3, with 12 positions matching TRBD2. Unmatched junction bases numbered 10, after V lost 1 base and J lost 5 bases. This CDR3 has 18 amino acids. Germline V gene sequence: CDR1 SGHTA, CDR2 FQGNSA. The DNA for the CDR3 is TGTGCCAGCAGCTTAGATCGACTAGCGGGAGTAACGCAAGATACGCAGTATTTT. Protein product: CASSLDRLAGVTQDTQYF.

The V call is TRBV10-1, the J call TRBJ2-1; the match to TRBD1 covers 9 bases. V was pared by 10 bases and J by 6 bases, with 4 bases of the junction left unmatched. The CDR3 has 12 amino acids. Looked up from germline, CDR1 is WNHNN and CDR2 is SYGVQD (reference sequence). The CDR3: CATSTGGNEQFF. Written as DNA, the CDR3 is TGCGCCACTTCGACAGGGGGCAATGAGCAGTTCTTC.

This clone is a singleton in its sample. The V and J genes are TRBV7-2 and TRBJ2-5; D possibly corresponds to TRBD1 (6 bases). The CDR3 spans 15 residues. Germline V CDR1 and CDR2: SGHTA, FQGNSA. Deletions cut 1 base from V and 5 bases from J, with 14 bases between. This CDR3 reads CASSLGTSRGETQYF. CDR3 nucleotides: TGTGCCAGCAGCTTAGGGACTTCTAGGGGGGAGACCCAGTACTTC.

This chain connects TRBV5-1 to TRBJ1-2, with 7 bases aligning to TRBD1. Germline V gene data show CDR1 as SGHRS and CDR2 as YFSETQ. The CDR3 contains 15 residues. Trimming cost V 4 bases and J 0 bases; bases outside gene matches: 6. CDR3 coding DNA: TGCGCCAGCAGCAGGGGACAGAATTCTAACTATGGCTACACCTTC. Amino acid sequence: CASSRGQNSNYGYTF.

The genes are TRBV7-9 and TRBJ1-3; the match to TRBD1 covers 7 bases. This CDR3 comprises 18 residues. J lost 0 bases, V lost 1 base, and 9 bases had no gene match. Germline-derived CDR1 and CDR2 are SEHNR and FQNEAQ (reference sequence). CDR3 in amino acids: CASSLEGRGRISGNTIYF. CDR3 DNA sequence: TGTGCCAGCAGCTTAGAGGGCAGGGGGAGAATCTCTGGAAACACCATATATTTT.

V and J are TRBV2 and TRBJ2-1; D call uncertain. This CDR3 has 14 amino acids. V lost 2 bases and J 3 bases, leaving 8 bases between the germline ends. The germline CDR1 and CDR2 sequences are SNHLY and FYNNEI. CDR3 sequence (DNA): TGTGCCAGCAGTGAAAGGAACAGCTACAATGAGCAGTTCTTC. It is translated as CASSERNSYNEQFF.

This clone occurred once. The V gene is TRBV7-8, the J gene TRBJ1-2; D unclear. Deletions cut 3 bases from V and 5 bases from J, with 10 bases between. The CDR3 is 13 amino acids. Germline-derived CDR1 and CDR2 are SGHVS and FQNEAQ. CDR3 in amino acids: CASSFGVRYGYTF. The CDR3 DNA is TGTGCCAGCAGCTTTGGAGTTCGGTATGGCTACACCTTC. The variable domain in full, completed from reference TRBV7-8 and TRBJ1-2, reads GAGVSQSPRYKVAKRGQDVALRCDPISGHVSLFWYQQALGQGPEFLTYFQNEAQLDKSGLPSDRFFAERPEGSVSTLKIQRTQQEDSAVYLCASSFGVRYGYTFGSGTRLTVV.

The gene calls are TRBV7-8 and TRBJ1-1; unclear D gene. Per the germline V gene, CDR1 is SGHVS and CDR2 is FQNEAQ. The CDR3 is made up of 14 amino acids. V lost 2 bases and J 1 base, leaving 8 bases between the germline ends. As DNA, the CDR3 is TGTGCCAGCAGCTTATTGGCAGGGAACACTGAAGCTTTCTTT. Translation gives CASSLLAGNTEAFF. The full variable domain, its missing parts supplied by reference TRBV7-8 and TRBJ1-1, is GAGVSQSPRYKVAKRGQDVALRCDPISGHVSLFWYQQALGQGPEFLTYFQNEAQLDKSGLPSDRFFAERPEGSVSTLKIQRTQQEDSAVYLCASSLLAGNTEAFFGQGTRLTVV.

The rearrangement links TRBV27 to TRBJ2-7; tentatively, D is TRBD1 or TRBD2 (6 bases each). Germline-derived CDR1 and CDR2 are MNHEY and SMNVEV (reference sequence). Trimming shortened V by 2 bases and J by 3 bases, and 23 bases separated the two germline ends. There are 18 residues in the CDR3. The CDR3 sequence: CASSLRGEHSSPSYEQYF. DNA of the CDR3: TGTGCCAGCAGTTTAAGGGGGGAGCACAGCTCACCCAGCTACGAGCAGTACTTC.

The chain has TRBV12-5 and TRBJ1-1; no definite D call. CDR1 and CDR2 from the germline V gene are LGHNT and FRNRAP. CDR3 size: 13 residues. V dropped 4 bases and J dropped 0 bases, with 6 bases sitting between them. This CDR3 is CASGSSMNTEAFF. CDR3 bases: TGTGCTAGTGGTTCCTCCATGAACACTGAAGCTTTCTTT.

The CDR3 is CASRARSDSEQYF. The CDR3, as DNA: TGCGCCAGCAGGGCCCGAAGCGACAGCGAGCAGTACTTC. The rearrangement links TRBV10-1 to TRBJ2-5; TRBD1 might be the D (5 bases). The better agreement between TRBJ2-7 and the DNA end casts doubt on the J call. The CDR3 is 13 amino acids. Looked up from germline, CDR1 is WNHNN and CDR2 is SYGVQD (reference sequence).

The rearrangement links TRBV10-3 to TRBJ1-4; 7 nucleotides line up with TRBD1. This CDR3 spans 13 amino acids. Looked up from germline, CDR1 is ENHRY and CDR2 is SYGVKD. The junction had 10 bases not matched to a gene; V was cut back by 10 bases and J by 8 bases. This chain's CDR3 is CATRGTVEEKLFF. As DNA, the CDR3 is TGTGCCACCAGGGGGACAGTTGAGGAAAAACTGTTTTTT.

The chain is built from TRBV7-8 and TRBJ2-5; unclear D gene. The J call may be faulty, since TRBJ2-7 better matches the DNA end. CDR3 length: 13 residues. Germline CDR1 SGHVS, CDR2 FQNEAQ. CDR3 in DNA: TGTGCCAGCAGCCCTGTGGGCTCCTACGAGCAGTACTTC. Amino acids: CASSPVGSYEQYF.

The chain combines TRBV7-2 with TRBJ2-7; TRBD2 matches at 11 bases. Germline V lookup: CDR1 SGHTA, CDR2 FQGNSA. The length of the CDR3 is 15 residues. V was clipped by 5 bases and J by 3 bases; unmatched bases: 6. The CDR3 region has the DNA TGTGCCAGCAGCCCCAGGACTAGCGGGTTCTACGAGCAGTACTTC. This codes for CASSPRTSGFYEQYF.

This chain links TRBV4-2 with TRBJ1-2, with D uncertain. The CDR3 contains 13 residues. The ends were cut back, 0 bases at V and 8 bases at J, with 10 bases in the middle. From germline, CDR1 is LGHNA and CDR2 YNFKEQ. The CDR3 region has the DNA TGTGCCAGCAGCCAAGATCCGATGCGGGGCTACACCTTC. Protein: CASSQDPMRGYTF.

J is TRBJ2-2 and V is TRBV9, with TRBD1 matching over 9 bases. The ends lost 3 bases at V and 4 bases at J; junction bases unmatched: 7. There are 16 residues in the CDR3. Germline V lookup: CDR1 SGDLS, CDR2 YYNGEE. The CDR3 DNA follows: TGTGCCAGCAGCGAGCCGAACAGGGGGCGCACCGGGGAGCTGTTTTTT. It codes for CASSEPNRGRTGELFF.